This entry describes one T cell receptor (beta chain). Profiling relied on immunoSEQ multiplex PCR, and the TCRdb table lists in-frame clones only, not all of them. The sample has 65,000 to 85,000 clones, 89% seen once. This CDR3 spans 12 amino acids. V lost 7 bases and J lost 4, with 8 bases in between. CDR1 is MRHNA and CDR2 is SNTAGT in the germline V gene. This specimen comes from a study of control samples from healthy donors and cancer patients. The V and J genes are TRBV6-4 and TRBJ1-5; D is undetermined. The receptor was derived from a woman between 45 and 60 years old with colorectal cancer. Sequenced material: PBMCs. CDR3 nucleotide sequence: TGTGCCAGCATCGGGCGGAATCAGCCCCAGCATTTT. Translated: CASIGRNQPQHF.